Listed below are T cell receptor beta chains from one sample, sequenced in a study of blood T cells in healthy people across ages. Using its own MiXCR run on the 5' RACE reads, TCRdb lists one record per CDR3 protein. The sample has 630,000 or so distinct CDR3 sequences; about 34% are singletons. The sample consisted of blood. The receptors here all came from a woman aged 80 or older in good health. Each CDR3 is given with its conserved first and last residue. D genes are given only for firm matches. Not all rows give a size; the values are once, few, many and, for expanded clones, a class.

J: TRBJ2-1
D: TRBD1
V: TRBV7-8
size: many
CDR3: CASSRLWTGGNEQFF
DNA: TGTGCCAGCAGCCGGTTATGGACAGGGGGCAATGAGCAGTTCTTC

J: TRBJ1-5
D: TRBD1
V: TRBV12-3/TRBV12-4
size: many
CDR3: CASRRGTESNQPQHF
DNA: TGTGCCAGCAGACGCGGGACAGAGAGCAATCAGCCCCAGCATTTT

J: TRBJ2-3
D: .
V: TRBV29-1
size: .
CDR3: CSVVGGGTDTQYF
DNA: TGCAGCGTTGTGGGCGGGGGCACAGATACGCAGTATTTT

J: TRBJ2-7
D: .
V: TRBV30
size: many
CDR3: CAWSVFQGVEQYF
DNA: TGTGCCTGGAGTGTATTCCAGGGAGTTGAGCAGTACTTC

J: TRBJ2-5
D: TRBD2
V: TRBV7-8
size: .
CDR3: CASSSHGRGETQYF
DNA: TGTGCCAGCAGCTCCCACGGGAGGGGGGAGACCCAGTACTTC

J: TRBJ1-2
D: .
V: TRBV27
size: many
CDR3: CASSLRGRGSDGYTF
DNA: TGTGCCAGCAGTCTTCGGGGCCGAGGGAGTGATGGCTACACCTTC

J: TRBJ1-5
D: .
V: TRBV6-2/TRBV6-3
size: few
CDR3: CASRDYGGNQPQHF
DNA: TGTGCCAGCAGAGACTACGGGGGGAATCAGCCCCAGCATTTT

J: TRBJ1-1
D: TRBD1
V: TRBV6-5
size: many
CDR3: CASSRTGGADTEAFF
DNA: TGTGCCAGCAGTAGAACAGGGGGCGCGGACACTGAAGCTTTCTTT

J: TRBJ2-3
D: .
V: TRBV5-1
size: many
CDR3: CASSLARGVGDTQYF
DNA: TGCGCCAGCAGCTTGGCCCGAGGGGTGGGAGATACGCAGTATTTT

J: TRBJ2-3
D: TRBD2
V: TRBV20-1
size: .
CDR3: CSASTRGYSTDTQYF
DNA: TGCAGTGCTAGTACGCGGGGGTATAGCACAGATACGCAGTATTTT

J: TRBJ2-1
D: TRBD1
V: TRBV7-9
size: many
CDR3: CASSLMGQGNDNEQFF
DNA: TGTGCCAGCAGCTTAATGGGACAGGGTAATGACAATGAGCAGTTCTTC

J: TRBJ1-5
D: .
V: TRBV28
size: few
CDR3: CASSPTIGNNQPQHF
DNA: TGTGCCAGCAGCCCAACTATCGGGAACAATCAGCCCCAGCATTTT

J: TRBJ2-1
D: TRBD2
V: TRBV5-1
size: .
CDR3: CASSSGLAGEFF
DNA: TGCGCCAGCAGCTCGGGACTAGCGGGGGAGTTCTTC

J: TRBJ1-1
D: TRBD1
V: TRBV7-8
size: .
CDR3: CAGSVLQGGTEAFF
DNA: TGTGCCGGCAGCGTATTACAGGGGGGGACTGAAGCTTTCTTT

J: TRBJ2-2
D: .
V: TRBV5-5
size: few
CDR3: CASSPVGSIPTGELFF
DNA: TGTGCCAGCAGCCCGGTGGGTAGCATTCCCACCGGGGAGCTGTTTTTT

J: TRBJ1-5
D: .
V: TRBV9
size: many
CDR3: CASSPFGGSNQPQHF
DNA: TGTGCCAGCAGCCCCTTTGGGGGAAGCAATCAGCCCCAGCATTTT

J: TRBJ2-1
D: TRBD2
V: TRBV20-1
size: once
CDR3: CSASSGINSYNEQFF
DNA: TGCAGTGCTAGTAGCGGGATAAACTCCTACAATGAGCAGTTCTTC

J: TRBJ2-5
D: .
V: TRBV7-2
size: once
CDR3: CASSRILETQYF
DNA: TGTGCCAGCAGCCGGATTCTGGAGACCCAGTACTTC

J: TRBJ2-5
D: TRBD2
V: TRBV7-2
size: few
CDR3: CANSLRTSAQAYF
DNA: TGTGCCAACAGCTTACGGACTAGTGCACAGGCGTACTTC

J: TRBJ2-5
D: .
V: TRBV19
size: .
CDR3: CASSITGKKTQYF
DNA: TGTGCCAGTAGTATAACAGGGAAGAAGACCCAGTACTTC

J: TRBJ2-7
D: .
V: TRBV20-1
size: .
CDR3: CSARDPFVRQGSYNEQYF
DNA: TGCAGTGCTAGAGATCCCTTCGTCAGGCAGGGATCCTACAATGAGCAGTACTTC

J: TRBJ2-3
D: TRBD2
V: TRBV5-1
size: many
CDR3: CASSATGEGQYF
DNA: TGCGCCAGCAGCGCGACTGGGGAGGGGCAGTATTTT

J: TRBJ2-7
D: TRBD1
V: TRBV7-9
size: .
CDR3: CASSSPPGTGKYEQYF
DNA: TGTGCCAGCAGCTCCCCACCCGGGACAGGGAAATACGAGCAGTACTTC

J: TRBJ1-2
D: .
V: TRBV24-1
size: .
CDR3: CATSRGRSNYGYTF
DNA: TGTGCCACCAGTCGAGGCAGGTCTAACTATGGCTACACCTTC

J: TRBJ2-3
D: .
V: TRBV7-2
size: many
CDR3: CASSLAFSTDTQYF
DNA: TGTGCCAGCAGCTTAGCCTTTAGCACAGATACGCAGTATTTT

J: TRBJ2-7
D: TRBD1
V: TRBV11-1
size: .
CDR3: CASSARPPGQGDSEQYF
DNA: TGTGCCAGCAGCGCCAGGCCACCGGGACAGGGAGATAGCGAGCAGTACTTC

J: TRBJ2-1
D: TRBD2
V: TRBV20-1
size: .
CDR3: CSARGTSGRTEQFF
DNA: TGCAGTGCTAGGGGGACTAGCGGGAGAACCGAGCAGTTCTTC

J: TRBJ1-1
D: .
V: TRBV6-1
size: .
CDR3: CTSSWGRSEAFF
DNA: TGTACCAGCAGTTGGGGGCGGAGTGAAGCTTTCTTT

J: TRBJ2-5
D: .
V: TRBV5-6
size: many
CDR3: CASSLGGSLQETQYF
DNA: TGTGCCAGCAGCTTGGGGGGCAGCCTCCAAGAGACCCAGTACTTC

J: TRBJ1-1
D: TRBD1
V: TRBV12-5
size: few
CDR3: CASGLDRGRNTEAFF
DNA: TGTGCTAGTGGTTTGGACAGGGGGAGGAACACTGAAGCTTTCTTT

J: TRBJ1-1
D: .
V: TRBV7-2
size: few
CDR3: CASSPDQGPEAFF
DNA: TGTGCCAGCAGCCCCGATCAGGGGCCTGAAGCTTTCTTT

J: TRBJ2-4
D: .
V: TRBV20-1
size: .
CDR3: CSAAAGRNIQYF
DNA: TGCAGTGCAGCGGCAGGCCGCAACATTCAGTACTTC

J: TRBJ2-5
D: TRBD2
V: TRBV7-9
size: few
CDR3: CASRPPSGGLTEETQYF
DNA: TGTGCCAGCAGGCCCCCCTCGGGGGGGCTGACGGAAGAGACCCAGTACTTC

J: TRBJ1-1
D: .
V: TRBV2
size: many
CDR3: CASNSGGEAFF
DNA: TGTGCCAGCAACTCGGGAGGAGAAGCTTTCTTT

J: TRBJ1-2
D: .
V: TRBV20-1
size: .
CDR3: CSALLDSLYGYTF
DNA: TGCAGTGCTTTGTTAGACAGCCTCTATGGCTACACCTTC

J: TRBJ1-1
D: .
V: TRBV5-1
size: few
CDR3: CASSSRDLTGEAFF
DNA: TGCGCCAGCAGCTCCCGCGATTTGACGGGAGAAGCTTTCTTT

J: TRBJ2-6
D: .
V: TRBV7-8
size: many
CDR3: CASSLGVIYRTPSGANVLTF
DNA: TGTGCCAGCAGCTTAGGGGTGATATACAGAACGCCCTCTGGGGCCAACGTCCTGACTTTC

J: TRBJ2-7
D: TRBD2
V: TRBV7-9
size: .
CDR3: CASKLKGGGMYDEQYF
DNA: TGTGCCAGCAAATTAAAAGGCGGGGGGATGTATGACGAGCAGTACTTC

J: TRBJ2-1
D: .
V: TRBV28
size: few
CDR3: CASSFDSRGGYNEQFF
DNA: TGTGCCAGCAGTTTCGACTCCCGAGGAGGCTACAATGAGCAGTTCTTC

J: TRBJ1-6
D: TRBD1
V: TRBV30
size: .
CDR3: CAWNRRDREWLSPLHF
DNA: TGTGCCTGGAATAGAAGGGACAGGGAATGGCTATCACCCCTCCACTTT

J: TRBJ2-4
D: TRBD1
V: TRBV11-2
size: many
CDR3: CASSPWTGGADIQYF
DNA: TGTGCCAGCAGCCCATGGACAGGGGGCGCTGACATTCAGTACTTC

J: TRBJ1-2
D: .
V: TRBV5-5
size: many
CDR3: CASSPYGRAQYTF
DNA: TGTGCCAGCAGCCCTTATGGCAGGGCACAGTACACCTTC

J: TRBJ2-1
D: .
V: TRBV28
size: .
CDR3: CATWKSGREQFF
DNA: TGTGCCACCTGGAAGTCAGGTCGCGAGCAGTTCTTC

J: TRBJ2-1
D: TRBD1
V: TRBV29-1
size: many
CDR3: CSVYTSGTVYNEQFF
DNA: TGCAGCGTTTACACTTCCGGGACAGTCTACAATGAGCAGTTCTTC